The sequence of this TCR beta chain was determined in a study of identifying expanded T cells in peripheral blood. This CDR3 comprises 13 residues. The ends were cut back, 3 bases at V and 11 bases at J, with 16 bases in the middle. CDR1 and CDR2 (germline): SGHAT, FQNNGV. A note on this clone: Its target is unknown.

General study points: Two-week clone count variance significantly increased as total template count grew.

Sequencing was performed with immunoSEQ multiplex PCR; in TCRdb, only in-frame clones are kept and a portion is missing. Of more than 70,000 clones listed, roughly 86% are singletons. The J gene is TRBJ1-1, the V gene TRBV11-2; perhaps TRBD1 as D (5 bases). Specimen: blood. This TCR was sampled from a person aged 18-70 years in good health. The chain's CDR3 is CASSLSLYGGAFF. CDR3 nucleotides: TGTGCCAGCAGCTTGAGTCTCTACGGGGGGGCTTTCTTT. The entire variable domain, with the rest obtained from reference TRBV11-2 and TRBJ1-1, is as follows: EAGVAQSPRYKIIEKRQSVAFWCNPISGHATLYWYQQILGQGPKLLIQFQNNGVVDDSQLPKDRFSAERLKGVDSTLKIQPAKLEDSAVYLCASSLSLYGGAFFGQGTRLTVV.